The 19 T cell receptor beta chains listed next were all sequenced from one sample in a study of cytomegalovirus exposure and HLA in healthy donors. Amplification used 60 Vbeta primers and 13 Jbeta primers. Here immunoSEQ multiplex PCR was the method, and the copy in TCRdb shows in-frame clones only, minus some. This sample has over 80,000 clones, with roughly 67% found just once. The sequenced sample was PBMCs. These receptors came from a boy between 10 and 17 years old in good health and CMV-seropositive.

The V gene is TRBV2, the J gene TRBJ2-7; 8 bases agree with TRBD1. The CDR3 consists of 14 residues. Germline V CDR1 and CDR2: SNHLY, FYNNEI. The V gene end was trimmed by 4 bases and the J gene end by 3 bases; junction bases not matched to a gene: 5. In DNA form, the CDR3 reads TGTGCCAGCAGTGTGCAGGGGGCGGGCTACGAGCAGTACTTC. Translation: CASSVQGAGYEQYF.

The chain uses TRBV5-1 and TRBJ1-1; 7 bases line up with TRBD1. V lost 4 bases to trimming and J lost 6 bases; unmatched junction nucleotides: 9. Looked up from germline, CDR1 is SGHRS and CDR2 is YFSETQ. The CDR3 runs to 14 residues. The CDR3 region is CASSVTGFDPEAFF. The CDR3 coding sequence is TGCGCCAGCAGCGTGACAGGGTTTGACCCTGAAGCTTTCTTT.

The V gene is TRBV7-3, the J gene TRBJ2-6, with D perhaps matching TRBD2 (5 bases). The CDR3 is 15 residues long. V lost 4 bases, J lost 1 base, and 8 bases lay in between. CDR1 SGHTA and CDR2 FQGTGA come from the germline V gene. Here the CDR3 reads CASSSVASGANVLTF. In DNA form, the CDR3 reads TGTGCCAGCAGCTCCGTAGCGTCTGGGGCCAACGTCCTGACTTTC.

This rearrangement joins TRBV6-5 to TRBJ2-2; 9 nucleotides match TRBD1. After removal of 5 bases from V and 6 bases from J, the junction contained 4 bases not matched to a gene. The CDR3 totals 14 residues. From germline, CDR1 is MNHEY and CDR2 SVGAGI. DNA of the CDR3: TGTGCCAGCAGTCACAGGGGGCGCCCCGGGGAGCTGTTTTTT. It yields the protein CASSHRGRPGELFF.

The chain is built from TRBV27 and TRBJ1-5; 8 positions agree with TRBD1. V was clipped by 6 bases and J by 9 bases; unmatched bases: 16. This CDR3 comprises 16 residues. Per germline, CDR1 MNHEY and CDR2 SMNVEV (reference sequence). Here the CDR3 DNA reads TGTGCCAGCAGAGGTATGACAGGGGCGGTGTTACGGCCCCAGCATTTT. This encodes CASRGMTGAVLRPQHF.

The chain carries TRBV10-3 and TRBJ2-1; tentatively, D is TRBD2 (5 bases). The CDR3 length is 12 residues. Trimming cost V 3 bases and J 15 bases, with 15 bases left between them. Germline V gene lookup returns CDR1 ENHRY and CDR2 SYGVKD. The CDR3 DNA reads TGTGCCATCAGTGACCCCGGAGGCTCCTTGTTCTTC. As protein: CAISDPGGSLFF.

This CDR3 is CASSEGREGQYF. The CDR3 coding sequence is TGCGCCAGCAGTGAGGGCAGGGAAGGGCAGTATTTT. V and J are TRBV10-1 and TRBJ2-3; the D gene is possibly TRBD1 (5 bases). The length of the CDR3 is 12 residues. V gave up 2 bases and J gave up 11 bases, with 11 bases separating them. Germline V lookup: CDR1 WNHNN, CDR2 SYGVQD (reference sequence).

The rearrangement joins TRBV5-1 to TRBJ1-3, with 7 bases lining up with TRBD1. This CDR3 is 16 amino acids long. After removal of 0 bases from V and 7 bases from J, the junction contained 10 bases not matched to a gene. From germline, CDR1 is SGHRS and CDR2 YFSETQ. DNA for the CDR3: TGCGCCAGCAGCTTGGTATCCGGGGACAGACTCAACACCATATATTTT. Its protein is CASSLVSGDRLNTIYF.

This clone turned up a few times. J is TRBJ2-1 and V is TRBV4-3; 10 nucleotides agree with TRBD2. Looked up from germline, CDR1 is LGHNA and CDR2 is YSLEER. V shed 0 bases, J shed 12 bases, and the junction held 14 bases outside the gene matches. There are 17 residues in the CDR3. CDR3 sequence reads: CASSQDWLAGDQGGQFF. In nucleotides, the CDR3 is TGCGCCAGCAGCCAAGATTGGCTAGCGGGAGACCAGGGAGGGCAGTTCTTC.

The chain links TRBV30 to TRBJ1-5; tentatively, D is TRBD1 (6 bases). The CDR3 extends over 12 amino acids. V lost 0 bases and J lost 7, with 7 bases in between. Germline CDR1 is GTSNPN and CDR2 is SVGIG (reference sequence). The CDR3 coding sequence is TGTGCCTGGAGTGTACAGGGACAGCCCCAGCATTTT. Translated: CAWSVQGQPQHF.

The chain carries TRBV18 and TRBJ1-1; 8 bases map to TRBD1. The V segment lost 5 bases and the J segment 3 bases; nucleotides outside the gene matches: 8. The germline V gene encodes CDR1 KGHSH and CDR2 LQKENI. This CDR3 contains 15 residues. CDR3: CASSSQGAGDTEAFF. The CDR3 nucleotides read TGTGCCAGCTCATCCCAGGGGGCTGGGGACACTGAAGCTTTCTTT.

This clone was recorded a few times. This sequence joins TRBV30 and TRBJ1-2; D not certain. The germline V and J ends were trimmed by 1 base and 7 bases, with 7 bases remaining between them. This CDR3 contains 11 residues. The germline CDR1 and CDR2 sequences are GTSNPN and SVGIG (reference sequence). The CDR3 reads CAWSETPGYTF. CDR3 nucleotides: TGTGCCTGGAGTGAGACTCCTGGCTACACCTTC.

This sequence joins TRBV2 and TRBJ1-1; TRBD1 is a possible D gene (6 bases). In germline, CDR1 is SNHLY, CDR2 FYNNEI. This CDR3 spans 14 amino acids. V dropped 6 bases and J dropped 5 bases, with 16 bases sitting between them. The CDR3 loop is CASSASGTTTEAFF. In DNA, the CDR3 is TGTGCCAGCAGCGCATCGGGGACAACAACTGAAGCTTTCTTT.

In its sample, this clone was seen a few times. V gene TRBV6-1 combines with J gene TRBJ2-7; 12 positions match TRBD2. CDR1 MNHNS and CDR2 SASEGT come from the germline V gene. V lost 7 bases to trimming and J lost 4 bases; unmatched junction nucleotides: 2. The CDR3 is 13 amino acids. DNA of the CDR3: TGTGCCAGCACTGGACTAGCGGGGTACGAGCAGTACTTC. It translates to CASTGLAGYEQYF.

V usage is TRBV6-5 and J usage is TRBJ2-7, with 9 positions matching TRBD2. Per germline, CDR1 MNHEY and CDR2 SVGAGI. CDR3 length: 15 amino acids. The J segment lost 4 bases and the V segment lost 7 bases, leaving 11 bases of the junction unmatched. Written as DNA, the CDR3 is TGTGCCAGCAACCCCGGGGCTAGCGGGAAGTACGAGCAGTACTTC. Translated, it gives CASNPGASGKYEQYF.

The V call is TRBV13, the J call TRBJ1-1; D not certain. Germline-derived CDR1 and CDR2 are PRHDT and FYEKMQ (reference sequence). Trimming took 5 bases from V and 6 from J, leaving 16 bases between them. This CDR3 spans 14 amino acids. DNA for the CDR3: TGTGCCAGCAGCCGACTTGGGGTGAGGGCTGAAGCTTTCTTT. Translation gives CASSRLGVRAEAFF.

V and J are TRBV4-2 and TRBJ1-2; TRBD1 might be the D (5 bases). The CDR3 is 14 residues long. The V and J ends lost 2 bases and 6 bases respectively, with 13 bases between them. CDR1 is LGHNA and CDR2 is YNFKEQ in the germline V gene. The CDR3 bases are TGTGCCAGCAGCCAACCAGGGCCTCCGGATGGCTACACCTTC. Translating gives CASSQPGPPDGYTF.

The CDR3 DNA is TGTGCCTGGGGCCGACAGGGCGTGTTTTTACGTGGCTACACCTTC. Its translation is CAWGRQGVFLRGYTF. The J gene is TRBJ1-2, the V gene TRBV30; 7 nucleotides agree with TRBD1. The CDR3 is made up of 15 amino acids. Unmatched junction bases numbered 16, after V lost 5 bases and J lost 7 bases. The germline gives CDR1 GTSNPN, CDR2 SVGIG (reference sequence).

This clone was observed a few times. J is TRBJ1-4 and V is TRBV4-1; D perhaps matches TRBD1 (6 bases). V lost 4 bases and J lost 7, with 19 bases in between. Germline CDR1 and CDR2: MGHRA and YSYEKL. The CDR3 has 16 amino acids. CDR3 sequence: CASSRPSQGWGEKLFF. DNA for the CDR3: TGCGCCAGCAGCCGTCCGTCACAGGGTTGGGGTGAAAAACTGTTTTTT.